A single sample gave rise to the 8 T cell receptor beta chains below, sequenced in a study of shared clonotypes between healthy human individuals. Repertoires were generated with immunoSEQ multiplex PCR, while TCRdb's copy carries only in-frame clones and drops some. The profile shows 1,100,000 or so clones, approximately 80% of them singletons. Sequences were obtained from memory CD4+ T cells from PBMCs. Subset reported: CD45RA-negative fraction. Source of these receptors: a man aged 18 to 30 in good health. Some clones in this sample may be carry-over from other donors' samples.

The chain employs TRBV30 and TRBJ1-1, with TRBD1 as a possible D gene (5 bases). Trimming stripped 0 bases from V and 8 bases from J, with 16 bases between. The V gene's germline CDR1 is GTSNPN and CDR2 SVGIG (reference sequence). The length of the CDR3 is 14 residues. Written as DNA, the CDR3 is TGTGCCTGGAGTGTATGGGGCGCGTCCGCGGAAGCTTTCTTT. Its protein product is CAWSVWGASAEAFF.

This chain connects TRBV7-9 to TRBJ1-4; TRBD1 aligns across 7 bases. Germline V lookup: CDR1 SEHNR, CDR2 FQNEAQ (reference sequence). The CDR3 consists of 15 residues. J gave up 11 bases and V 2 bases, and 11 bases lay outside the gene matches. The CDR3: CASSLLLRDRVKLFF. In DNA form, the CDR3 reads TGTGCCAGCAGCTTACTGCTCCGAGACAGGGTGAAACTGTTTTTT.

This clone was recorded a few times. This same CDR3 is encoded by further DNA sequences in the sample. The rearrangement uses TRBV5-1 and TRBJ1-3, with TRBD1 identical over 7 bases. Per the germline V gene, CDR1 is SGHRS and CDR2 is YFSETQ. The J segment lost 4 bases and the V segment lost 4 bases, leaving 5 bases of the junction unmatched. The CDR3 consists of 14 residues. CDR3 in amino acids: CASSPGTAGNTIYF. In DNA form, the CDR3 reads TGCGCCAGCAGCCCGGGGACAGCCGGAAACACCATATATTTT.

J is TRBJ2-2 and V is TRBV11-3; D is undetermined. The CDR3 consists of 15 residues. Germline values: CDR1 SGHNT, CDR2 YENEEA. Trimming took 1 base from V and 7 from J, leaving 13 bases between them. CDR3 bases: TGTGCCAGCAGCTTAGCTCCGGGCGAGAGCGGGGAGCTGTTTTTT. Translating it yields CASSLAPGESGELFF.

This chain joins TRBV6-5 and TRBJ1-2; weak D call: TRBD1 (6 bases). The germline V gene has CDR1 MNHEY and CDR2 SVGAGI. V was trimmed by 5 bases and J by 4 bases, leaving 11 bases between them. The length of the CDR3 is 13 residues. CDR3 DNA: TGTGCCAGCAGTAGCAGGGGAGGCTATGGCTACACCTTC. Translating gives CASSSRGGYGYTF.

CDR3 protein: CASSQGEHPNQPQHF. The CDR3 region has the DNA TGTGCCAGCAGCCAGGGGGAACACCCTAATCAGCCCCAGCATTTT. The chain employs TRBV7-2 and TRBJ1-5, with 7 bases identical to TRBD1. The CDR3 contains 15 residues. V lost 5 bases, J lost 4 bases, and 8 bases stayed unmatched. Germline CDR1 SGHTA, CDR2 FQGNSA.

This sequence joins TRBV28 and TRBJ2-2, with 7 nucleotides matching TRBD1. V lost 8 bases and J lost 5; bases outside the gene matches: 17. The CDR3 covers 17 residues. Germline lookup yields CDR1 MDHEN and CDR2 SYDVKM. CDR3 protein: CASRSKRGQELTGELFF. Here the CDR3 DNA reads TGTGCCAGCCGGTCGAAGAGGGGGCAGGAATTGACCGGGGAGCTGTTTTTT. Variable domain in full (rest from reference TRBV28 and TRBJ2-2): DVKVTQSSRYLVKRTGEKVFLECVQDMDHENMFWYRQDPGLGLRLIYFSYDVKMKEKGDIPEGYSVSREKKERFSLILESASTNQTSMYLCASRSKRGQELTGELFFGEGSRLTVL.

This chain connects TRBV6-1 to TRBJ2-7; no clear D. V lost 9 bases to trimming and J lost 4 bases, with 10 bases between them. Germline loops: CDR1 MNHNS, CDR2 SASEGT. This CDR3 contains 11 residues. The CDR3 nucleotides read TGTGCCAGTCGCGGAGAATACGAGCAGTACTTC. It specifies CASRGEYEQYF.